This T cell receptor beta chain emerged from a study of cytomegalovirus exposure and HLA in healthy donors. Findings and limits, study-wide: Confirmation was obtained in vitro that a few CMV-associated chains are specific for CMV antigens.

Unmatched junction bases numbered 7, after V lost 3 bases and J lost 2 bases. Germline CDR1 and CDR2: SGHTA and FQGNSA. This CDR3 is built from 17 residues. The PCR made use of 60 Vbeta and 13 Jbeta primers. Sequencing used immunoSEQ multiplex PCR; TCRdb keeps in-frame clones, though not all of them. The table includes roughly 99,000 clones, around two thirds detected once. A remark on this clone: What it recognizes is unknown.

The sample consisted of PBMCs. This clonotype was sampled from a woman between 40 and 55 years old in good health and CMV-seropositive. This chain uses TRBV7-2 with TRBJ2-7, with TRBD2 matching over 13 bases. CDR3 DNA: TGTGCCAGCAGCTTCGCGACTAGCGGGGGGACCACCTACGAGCAGTACTTC. Its translation is CASSFATSGGTTYEQYF.